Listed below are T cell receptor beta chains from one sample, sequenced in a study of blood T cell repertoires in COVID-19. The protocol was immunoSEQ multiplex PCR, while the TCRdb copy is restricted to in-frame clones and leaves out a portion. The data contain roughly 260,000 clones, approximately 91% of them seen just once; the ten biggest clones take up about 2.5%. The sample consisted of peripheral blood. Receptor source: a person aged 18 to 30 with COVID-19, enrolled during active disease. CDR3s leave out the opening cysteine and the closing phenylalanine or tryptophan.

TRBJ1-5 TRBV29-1 SVETGFGQPQH
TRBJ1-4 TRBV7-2 ASSLDAGGVNEKLF
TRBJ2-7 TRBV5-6 ASRSTYSSYEQY
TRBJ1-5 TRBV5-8 ASSLSAGPYSNQPQH
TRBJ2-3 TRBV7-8 ASSFDSTSTDTQY
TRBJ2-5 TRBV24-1 ATSDPQGYQETQY
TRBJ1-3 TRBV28 ASNQANSGNTIY
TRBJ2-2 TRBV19 ASTPRLVNTGELF
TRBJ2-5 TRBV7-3 ASSPLPRTSGREETQY
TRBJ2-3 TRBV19 ASSIVGATDTQY
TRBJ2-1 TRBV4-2 ASSQTGNEQF
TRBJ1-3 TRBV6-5 ASSYSAGSGNTIY
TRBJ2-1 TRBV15 ATSRAQGAGTGEQF
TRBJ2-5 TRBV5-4 ASSTDRATQY
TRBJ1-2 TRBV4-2 ASSQVDRSGYT
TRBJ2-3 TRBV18 ASSPTTSGTGDTQY
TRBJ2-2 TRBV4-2 ASSQVAGGAYTGELF
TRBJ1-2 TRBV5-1 ASSLVQGGNYGYT
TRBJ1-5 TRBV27 ASSLGTGGGQPQH
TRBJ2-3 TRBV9 ASSVGTSGTDTQY
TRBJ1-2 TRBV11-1 ASSPTRDYGYT
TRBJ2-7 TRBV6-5 ASSNGDTDYEQY
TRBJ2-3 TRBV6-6 ASSRSPGLALAGDTQY
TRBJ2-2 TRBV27 ASSSYTGELF
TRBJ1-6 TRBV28 ASSSGTGGYNSPLH
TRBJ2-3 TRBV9 ASSVVAGATDTQY
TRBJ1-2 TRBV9 ASSPRTGDISPNYGYT
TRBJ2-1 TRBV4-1 ASSQDTGRNEQF
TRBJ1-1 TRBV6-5 ASTPRGGGATEAF
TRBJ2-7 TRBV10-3 AISDETGSYEQY
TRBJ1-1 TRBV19 ANSPGQNTEAF
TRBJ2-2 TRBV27 ASSLLAQREGGELF
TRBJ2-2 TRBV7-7 ASSLGQNTGELF
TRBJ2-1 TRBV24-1 ATSEGLALHLYNEQF
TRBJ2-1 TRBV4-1 ASSQFNREVDEQF
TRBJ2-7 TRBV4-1 ASSHKIALAGGDQSSYEQY